This entry lists 32 T cell receptor beta chains sequenced from one sample in a study of identical twins. TCRdb itself ran the 5' RACE reads through MiXCR, one entry per CDR3 protein. In the table there are approximately 220,000 distinct CDR3 sequences, approximately 8.3% of which are singletons. These sequences were also reported in another study, on yellow fever vaccine responses in identical twins.

The sample consisted of memory (CD45RO+) T cells sorted from blood. Every receptor here comes from a woman aged 18-29 years in good health.

This clonotype was seen a few times. The chain links TRBV6-2 or TRBV6-3 to TRBJ2-2; D gene ambiguous. The V gene lost 4 bases and the J gene lost 4 bases, with 7 bases spanning the gap. Germline CDR1 MNHEY, CDR2 SVGEGT. This CDR3 comprises 13 residues. CDR3: CASSLDLTGELFF. Here the CDR3 DNA reads TGTGCCAGCAGTTTGGACCTCACCGGGGAGCTGTTTTTT.

The chain uses TRBV20-1 and TRBJ1-4; 8 bases map to TRBD1. The V and J ends lost 5 bases and 14 bases, in that order; junction bases with no gene match: 16. This CDR3 has 14 amino acids. The germline V gene has CDR1 DFQATT and CDR2 SNEGSKA (reference sequence). CDR3 sequence (DNA): TGCAGTGCTCACGGACAGGGACCTAAAGGTGGGCTGTTTTTT. Translation: CSAHGQGPKGGLFF.

This clonotype was seen a single time. The V and J genes are TRBV6-5 and TRBJ1-6, with 7 bases aligning to TRBD1. Germline CDR1 reads MNHEY; CDR2 reads SVGAGI. The V gene end was trimmed by 4 bases and the J gene end by 0 bases; junction bases not matched to a gene: 3. CDR3 size: 16 residues. CDR3 in DNA: TGTGCCAGCAGTTGGGACAGCTCCTCCTATAATTCACCCCTCCACTTT. It yields the protein CASSWDSSSYNSPLHF.

This clonotype occurred a few times. The chain couples TRBV7-9 to TRBJ2-1; TRBD2 is a possible D gene (5 bases). CDR1 and CDR2 (germline): SEHNR, FQNEAQ (reference sequence). The CDR3 length is 13 residues. V lost 4 bases and J 8 bases, leaving 12 bases between the germline ends. The CDR3 DNA reads TGTGCCAGCAGCTATGGCAGAGGGTATGAGCAGTTCTTC. Translating gives CASSYGRGYEQFF.

This clonotype was observed many times. The chain has TRBV6-2 or TRBV6-3 and TRBJ2-1, with TRBD1 as a possible D gene (6 bases). Germline CDR1 is MNHEY and CDR2 is SVGEGT. This CDR3 contains 15 residues. The ends were cut back, 6 bases at V and 3 bases at J, with 15 bases in the middle. CDR3 residues: CASRLRGVDYNEQFF. CDR3 in DNA: TGTGCCAGCAGACTCAGGGGAGTGGACTACAATGAGCAGTTCTTC.

The chain uses TRBV2 and TRBJ2-3, with D possibly called TRBD1 or TRBD2 (6 bases each). This CDR3 spans 13 amino acids. V was shortened by 7 bases and J by 8 bases, with 16 bases between the two germline ends. Germline V gives CDR1 SNHLY, CDR2 FYNNEI. This CDR3 is CASTRGPPGTQYF. For the CDR3, the DNA is TGTGCCAGCACCCGGGGGCCTCCGGGTACGCAGTATTTT.

This clonotype occurred many times. One end of the junction does not line up with germline, which may come from a read error. V and J are TRBV5-5 and TRBJ2-3; 7 bases are shared with TRBD2. The CDR3 runs 14 residues. Germline-derived CDR1 and CDR2 are SGHKS and YYEKEE (reference sequence). CDR3 coding DNA: TGTGCCAGCATCTTGGGGGGGGGGGCAGATACGCAGTATTTT. It is translated as CASILGGGADTQYF. Full variable domain (remainder filled in from reference TRBV5-5 and TRBJ2-3): DAGVTQSPTHLIKTRGQQVTLRCSPISGHKSVSWYQQVLGQGPQFIFQYYEKEERGRGNFPDRFSARQFPNYSSELNVNALLLGDSALYLCASILGGGADTQYFGPGTRLTVL.

The chain is built from TRBV6-2 or TRBV6-3 and TRBJ2-6; no clear D gene. Trimming removed 7 bases at V and 0 bases at J, with 10 bases between. The CDR3 is 15 residues long. Germline lookup yields CDR1 MNHEY and CDR2 SVGEGT. The CDR3 here is CASNGLRSGANVLTF. The CDR3 DNA follows: TGTGCCAGCAACGGTCTTCGCTCTGGGGCCAACGTCCTGACTTTC.

Many counts were recorded for this clonotype. The chain uses TRBV29-1 and TRBJ2-3; the match to TRBD2 covers 10 bases. J gave up 2 bases and V 7 bases, and 9 bases lay outside the gene matches. CDR3 size: 15 residues. The germline CDR1 and CDR2 sequences are SQVTM and ANQGSEA. The CDR3 coding sequence is TGCAGCGCCGATTCTAGCGGGAGTAACACAGATACGCAGTATTTT. Translation: CSADSSGSNTDTQYF.

The sample holds many counts of this clonotype. The V and J genes are TRBV7-2 and TRBJ2-2; unclear D gene. CDR1 SGHTA and CDR2 FQGNSA come from the germline V gene. The CDR3 runs 11 residues. V was clipped by 7 bases and J by 3 bases, with 3 bases between them. CDR3 bases: TGTGCCAGCACCTACACCGGGGAGCTGTTTTTT. It codes for CASTYTGELFF.

The rearrangement uses TRBV20-1 and TRBJ2-5, with TRBD2 as a possible D gene (5 bases). The germline gives CDR1 DFQATT, CDR2 SNEGSKA (reference sequence). The V end was cut by 0 bases, the J end by 1 base, with 15 bases between. CDR3 length: 16 residues. This CDR3 reads CSARDVQRRSQETQYF. CDR3 coding DNA: TGCAGTGCTAGAGATGTGCAGCGGAGGTCCCAAGAGACCCAGTACTTC.

This clonotype was found a few times. The genes are TRBV5-4 and TRBJ1-1; D is perhaps TRBD1 (6 bases). Trimming shortened V by 3 bases and J by 1 base, and 7 bases separated the two germline ends. The CDR3 sequence is 13 residues long. Per the germline V gene, CDR1 is SGHNT and CDR2 is YYREEE (reference sequence). For the CDR3, the DNA is TGTGCCAGCAGCTGGACAGCGAACACTGAAGCTTTCTTT. Residues: CASSWTANTEAFF.

This clonotype was recorded a few times. The rearrangement uses TRBV28 and TRBJ1-2; D uncertain. V dropped 2 bases and J dropped 6 bases, with 13 bases sitting between them. Germline lookup yields CDR1 MDHEN and CDR2 SYDVKM. The CDR3 sequence is 14 residues long. The DNA of the CDR3 is TGTGCCAGCAGTTTAATGTTTGGGAGGAATGGCTACACCTTC. This sequence encodes CASSLMFGRNGYTF.

This clonotype was seen only a few times. The J gene is TRBJ2-1, the V gene TRBV20-1; D is possibly TRBD2 (5 bases). The CDR3 has 12 amino acids. Trimming took 0 bases from V and 8 from J, leaving 8 bases between them. Germline-derived CDR1 and CDR2 are DFQATT and SNEGSKA (reference sequence). In nucleotides, the CDR3 is TGCAGTGCTAGAGATGTGAGGGATGAGCAGTTCTTC. Its protein product is CSARDVRDEQFF.

In its sample, this clonotype was seen a few times. This chain joins TRBV18 and TRBJ2-3, with D tentatively TRBD1 (5 bases). V shed 0 bases and J shed 2 bases, with 6 bases lying between them. The CDR3 length is 14 residues. Germline V gene data show CDR1 as KGHSH and CDR2 as LQKENI. The CDR3 is CASSPPTDTDTQYF. CDR3 bases: TGTGCCAGCTCACCACCGACAGACACAGATACGCAGTATTTT.

This clonotype was detected only a few times. The rearrangement joins TRBV5-1 to TRBJ1-1, with 7 nucleotides matching TRBD1. Germline lookup yields CDR1 SGHRS and CDR2 YFSETQ. This CDR3 comprises 15 residues. J lost 0 bases, V lost 0 bases, and 2 bases had no gene match. CDR3 DNA sequence: TGCGCCAGCAGCTTGGCCGGGACAGTGAACACTGAAGCTTTCTTT. Translating it yields CASSLAGTVNTEAFF.

The J gene is TRBJ2-3, the V gene TRBV6-1, with D hard to call. V lost 3 bases, J lost 1 base, and 5 bases lay in between. CDR3 length equals 13 residues. Looked up from germline, CDR1 is MNHNS and CDR2 is SASEGT. The CDR3 DNA follows: TGTGCCAGCAGTGACCAGGGCACAGATACGCAGTATTTT. Encoded protein: CASSDQGTDTQYF.

This clonotype showed up just a few times. The chain uses TRBV29-1 and TRBJ2-1; D uncertain. This CDR3 spans 13 amino acids. The germline CDR1 and CDR2 sequences are SQVTM and ANQGSEA. The ends were cut back, 4 bases at V and 2 bases at J, with 9 bases in the middle. CDR3 region: CSVGPGTYNEQFF. In DNA form, the CDR3 reads TGCAGCGTTGGCCCAGGAACCTACAATGAGCAGTTCTTC.

In this sample, this clonotype turned up a few times. The V and J genes are TRBV6-1 and TRBJ1-4, with a possible D match to TRBD1 (5 bases). V was trimmed by 8 bases and J by 5 bases, leaving 15 bases between them. This CDR3 contains 14 residues. Germline-derived CDR1 and CDR2 are MNHNS and SASEGT. The CDR3: CASAARGVNEKLFF. DNA for the CDR3: TGTGCCAGCGCCGCACGAGGGGTAAATGAAAAACTGTTTTTT.

The chain is built from TRBV24-1 and TRBJ2-1, with 8 bases aligning to TRBD1. CDR3 size: 14 residues. Looked up from germline, CDR1 is KGHDR and CDR2 is SFDVKD. The V segment lost 5 bases and the J segment 10 bases; nucleotides outside the gene matches: 9. The CDR3 coding sequence is TGTGCCACCAGTGTTTCAGGGGGCCCCAACGAGCAGTTCTTC. It translates to CATSVSGGPNEQFF.

In its sample, this clonotype was seen many times. The chain is built from TRBV4-2 and TRBJ2-7, with 9 bases identical to TRBD2. The CDR3 spans 15 residues. V lost 1 base to trimming and J lost 4 bases; unmatched junction nucleotides: 5. Germline CDR1 and CDR2: LGHNA and YNFKEQ. The CDR3 spells CASSQATSGLYEQYF. As DNA, the CDR3 is TGTGCCAGCAGCCAAGCAACTAGCGGGTTATACGAGCAGTACTTC.

The genes are TRBV7-9 and TRBJ2-1, with D tentatively TRBD2 (5 bases). Germline V CDR1 and CDR2: SEHNR, FQNEAQ (reference sequence). V was pared by 5 bases and J by 8 bases, with 13 bases between. This CDR3 is built from 13 residues. The CDR3 region is CASSPMADYEQFF. CDR3 DNA: TGTGCCAGCAGCCCTATGGCGGACTATGAGCAGTTCTTC. Full variable domain (remainder filled in from reference TRBV7-9 and TRBJ2-1): DTGVSQNPRHKITKRGQNVTFRCDPISEHNRLYWYRQTLGQGPEFLTYFQNEAQLEKSRLLSDRFSAERPKGSFSTLEIQRTEQGDSAMYLCASSPMADYEQFFGPGTRLTVL.

This clonotype was seen a few times. This chain uses TRBV20-1 with TRBJ2-7, with 9 bases identical to TRBD1. Germline loops: CDR1 DFQATT, CDR2 SNEGSKA (reference sequence). The CDR3 has 12 amino acids. With V trimmed by 5 bases and J by 3 bases, 2 bases remained unmatched. The CDR3: CSAGQGYYEQYF. The CDR3 nucleotides are TGCAGTGCTGGACAGGGGTACTACGAGCAGTACTTC.

The V gene is TRBV30, the J gene TRBJ1-3, with D possibly being TRBD1 (6 bases). The CDR3 spans 16 residues. Trimming stripped 2 bases from V and 1 base from J, with 15 bases between. Per germline, CDR1 GTSNPN and CDR2 SVGIG (reference sequence). DNA of the CDR3: TGTGCCTGGAGTATACGGACAGCAACTTCTGGAAACACCATATATTTT. Encoded protein: CAWSIRTATSGNTIYF.

This clonotype was seen many times. The gene calls are TRBV7-2 and TRBJ1-4; D call uncertain. V lost 4 bases, J lost 7 bases, and 13 bases lay in between. Per the germline V gene, CDR1 is SGHTA and CDR2 is FQGNSA. CDR3 length: 14 residues. CDR3 DNA: TGTGCCAGCAGCTCGGACGGCTATGGTGAAAAACTGTTTTTT. Encoded protein: CASSSDGYGEKLFF.

The sample holds many counts of this clonotype. This rearrangement joins TRBV29-1 to TRBJ1-2, with D uncertain. The CDR3 runs 10 residues. Per the germline V gene, CDR1 is SQVTM and CDR2 is ANQGSEA. Deletions cut 3 bases from V and 8 bases from J, with 7 bases between. CDR3 in DNA: TGCAGCGTTGAGGGGTCGGGCTACACCTTC. This codes for CSVEGSGYTF.

This clonotype has ten or more counts. This sequence joins TRBV29-1 and TRBJ2-3; D uncertain. The germline gives CDR1 SQVTM, CDR2 ANQGSEA. The ends were cut back, 3 bases at V and 0 bases at J, with 16 bases in the middle. The CDR3 consists of 16 residues. CDR3 sequence (DNA): TGCAGCGTTGAGTTGACTGGCGGCCCTAGCACAGATACGCAGTATTTT. Translating it yields CSVELTGGPSTDTQYF.

The chain links TRBV7-2 to TRBJ2-1; weak D call: TRBD1 (5 bases). CDR1 is SGHTA and CDR2 is FQGNSA in the germline V gene. The CDR3 totals 12 residues. Deletions cut 5 bases from V and 10 bases from J, with 12 bases between. The CDR3 loop reads CASSQGPGEQFF. The CDR3 nucleotides read TGTGCCAGCAGCCAGGGCCCCGGGGAGCAGTTCTTC.

This clonotype appeared a few times. The chain links TRBV20-1 to TRBJ1-1, with 8 bases fitting TRBD1. This CDR3 spans 14 amino acids. Germline V gene lookup returns CDR1 DFQATT and CDR2 SNEGSKA (reference sequence). Trimming cost V 5 bases and J 11 bases; bases outside gene matches: 16. CDR3 loop: CSAPWGQEGLLAFF. CDR3 nucleotide sequence: TGCAGTGCTCCCTGGGGACAGGAGGGCCTGTTGGCTTTCTTT.

This clonotype was detected a few times. The V and J genes are TRBV11-2 and TRBJ2-7; 9 bases align to TRBD1. V trimming: 1 base; J trimming: 2 bases; junction bases outside the gene matches: 9. CDR3 length equals 17 residues. In germline, CDR1 is SGHAT, CDR2 FQNNGV. The CDR3 region has the DNA TGTGCCAGCAGCTTAGTGGGACAGGGAGGCATGGCCTACGAGCAGTACTTC. Amino acid sequence: CASSLVGQGGMAYEQYF.

Many counts were recorded for this clonotype. The chain combines TRBV5-5 with TRBJ2-3; the D is unclear. Looked up from germline, CDR1 is SGHKS and CDR2 is YYEKEE (reference sequence). This CDR3 contains 12 residues. V was pared by 5 bases and J by 6 bases, with 10 bases between. As DNA, the CDR3 is TGTGCCAGCAGTTTCACGACGGATACGCAGTATTTT. It specifies CASSFTTDTQYF.

At least ten counts were recorded for this clonotype. J is TRBJ2-6 and V is TRBV15; D remains unclear. Germline V gives CDR1 LNHNV, CDR2 YYDKDF (reference sequence). This CDR3 contains 16 residues. V lost 2 bases, J lost 8 bases, and 16 bases lay in between. CDR3 DNA: TGTGCCACCAGCAGAAAACTAACGGCCTCCTCCAACGTCCTGACTTTC. It yields the protein CATSRKLTASSNVLTF.